This T cell receptor beta chain emerged from a study of response to subunit inactivated influenza vaccine. Findings and limits, study-wide: It was the authors' suggestion that each seasonal influenza vaccination recruits few new T cells.

As to this clonotype: Its antigen is still unknown.

V lost 1 base, J lost 10 bases, and 8 bases lay in between. The CDR3 consists of 13 residues. CDR1 MNHEY and CDR2 SVGAGI come from the germline V gene. TCRdb reprocessed the RT-PCR reads via MiXCR and lists one record per CDR3 protein. The repertoire holds 250,000 to 350,000 distinct CDR3 sequences, about 20% seen once, with approximately 10% in the top ten. The sample in question was PBMCs from blood, obtained around 22 months after vaccination. This chain joins TRBV6-5 and TRBJ1-6, with D unresolved. This TCR came from a man aged 50-75 years who received an inactivated influenza vaccine. The CDR3 DNA sequence: TGTGCCAGCAGTTACTATGGTCGATCACCCCTCCACTTT. Amino acid sequence: CASSYYGRSPLHF.